These T cell receptor beta chains were read from a single sample in a study of blood T cell repertoires in COVID-19. Here immunoSEQ multiplex PCR was the method, and the copy in TCRdb shows in-frame clones only, minus some. The data hold tens of thousands of clones, with about four fifths observed a single time. Input material: peripheral blood. The receptors originated from a man aged 60-69 years with acute or convalescent COVID-19. The CDR3 runs from the conserved cysteine through the conserved F or W. A D gene is named only where the DNA matches it firmly. Not every row has a clone size; where given, it reads once, few, many or a size class.

D gene | J gene | CDR3 length | V gene | clone size | CDR3 protein | CDR3 DNA
- | TRBJ2-3 | 14 | TRBV10-3 | - | CAIRGGGSADTQYF | TGTGCCATCAGAGGGGGGGGTAGCGCAGATACGCAGTATTTT
- | TRBJ1-1 | 14 | TRBV4-2 | - | CASSQDGGMTEAFF | TGTGCCAGCAGCCAAGATGGGGGGATGACTGAAGCTTTCTTT
- | TRBJ1-6 | 13 | TRBV6-4 | - | CASSDSLGPPLHF | TGTGCCAGCAGTGACAGCCTAGGTCCACCCCTCCACTTT
- | TRBJ2-7 | 13 | TRBV12-5 | - | CASGLEHRYEQYF | TGTGCTAGTGGTTTGGAACACAGGTACGAGCAGTACTTC
TRBD1 | TRBJ2-7 | 16 | TRBV27 | - | CASSLSGGQGAREQYF | TGTGCCAGCAGTTTATCGGGAGGACAGGGGGCGCGGGAGCAGTACTTC
- | TRBJ2-7 | 14 | TRBV21-1 | - | CASSKGTGDHEQYF | TGTGCCAGCAGCAAAGGGACAGGGGACCACGAGCAGTACTTC
TRBD1 | TRBJ1-2 | 14 | TRBV2 | - | CASSRRQGSYGYTF | TGTGCCAGCAGCAGACGACAGGGTTCCTATGGCTACACCTTC
- | TRBJ2-5 | 14 | TRBV11-3 | - | CASSLSGHQETQYF | TGTGCCAGCAGCTTAAGTGGCCACCAAGAGACCCAGTACTTC
- | TRBJ2-3 | 12 | TRBV7-9 | - | CASSFQGGTQYF | TGTGCCAGCAGCTTCCAGGGGGGTACGCAGTATTTT
- | TRBJ2-7 | 14 | TRBV21-1 | - | CASSEQDHSYEQYF | TGTGCCAGCAGCGAACAGGACCACTCCTACGAGCAGTACTTC
TRBD1 | TRBJ2-5 | 16 | TRBV7-9 | - | CASSLLQGYDEETQYF | TGTGCCAGCAGCTTACTACAGGGGTACGATGAAGAGACCCAGTACTTC
- | TRBJ1-1 | 10 | TRBV2 | - | CASSDGEAFF | TGTGCCAGCAGTGACGGTGAAGCTTTCTTT
TRBD1 | TRBJ2-1 | 15 | TRBV5-1 | - | CASSLAGTGGNEQFF | TGCGCCAGCAGCTTGGCGGGGACAGGGGGCAATGAGCAGTTCTTC
TRBD1 | TRBJ2-5 | 17 | TRBV9 | - | CASSGHLRQGMGETQYF | TGTGCCAGCAGCGGACACCTTCGACAGGGGATGGGAGAGACCCAGTACTTC
- | TRBJ2-1 | 14 | TRBV10-3 | once | CAISEEEAWQEQFF | TGTGCCATCAGTGAGGAAGAGGCTTGGCAAGAGCAGTTCTTC
TRBD1 | TRBJ1-2 | 18 | TRBV24-1 | - | CATSEALTGPLVNYGYTF | TGTGCCACCAGTGAAGCTCTGACAGGGCCTCTGGTTAACTATGGCTACACCTTC
- | TRBJ1-2 | 12 | TRBV19 | - | CASSIQAYGYTF | TGTGCCAGTAGTATACAGGCCTATGGCTACACCTTC
- | TRBJ1-2 | 15 | TRBV9 | once | CASSLAGEIGYGYTF | TGTGCCAGCAGCCTCGCAGGGGAAATTGGCTATGGCTACACCTTC
- | TRBJ2-7 | 13 | TRBV27 | - | CASSPQTAYEQYF | TGTGCCAGCAGTCCCCAGACAGCCTACGAGCAGTACTTC
TRBD1 | TRBJ1-2 | 16 | TRBV4-1 | - | CASSQDGWQGAGGYTF | TGCGCCAGCAGCCAAGATGGGTGGCAGGGGGCGGGTGGCTACACCTTC
- | TRBJ1-5 | 13 | TRBV7-2 | once | CASSLAGAQPQHF | TGTGCCAGCAGCTTAGCGGGGGCTCAGCCCCAGCATTTT
TRBD1 | TRBJ1-2 | 13 | TRBV4-3 | - | CASSATGAGGYTF | TGCGCCAGCAGCGCAACAGGGGCGGGCGGCTACACCTTC
- | TRBJ1-1 | 15 | TRBV6-5 | - | CASNEQGYLHTEAFF | TGTGCCAGCAACGAACAGGGATACCTTCATACTGAAGCTTTCTTT
- | TRBJ2-7 | 13 | TRBV30 | once | CAWSGQGTGEQYF | TGTGCCTGGAGTGGGCAGGGGACGGGCGAGCAGTACTTC
TRBD2 | TRBJ2-3 | 17 | TRBV6-1 | - | CASSEERWVAGPDTQYF | TGTGCCAGCAGTGAAGAAAGGTGGGTAGCGGGGCCAGATACGCAGTATTTT
- | TRBJ2-1 | 17 | TRBV21-1 | - | CASSKRTGRSSYYEQFF | TGTGCCAGCAGCAAACGGACAGGGCGGTCGAGTTATTATGAGCAGTTCTTC
- | TRBJ1-1 | 15 | TRBV3-1/TRBV3-2 | - | CASRPRGAWDTEAFF | TGTGCCAGCCGCCCGCGGGGGGCGTGGGACACTGAAGCTTTCTTT
- | TRBJ1-1 | 15 | TRBV7-9 | - | CASSLSGQMNTEAFF | TGTGCCAGCAGCTTAAGCGGACAGATGAACACTGAAGCTTTCTTT
- | TRBJ1-3 | 14 | TRBV2 | - | CASSASGSRNTIYF | TGTGCCAGCAGTGCATCCGGGAGCCGAAACACCATATATTTT
TRBD2 | TRBJ2-1 | 16 | TRBV28 | - | CASSPPTSGGAHEQFF | TGTGCCAGCAGTCCCCCGACTAGCGGGGGGGCGCATGAGCAGTTCTTC
TRBD2 | TRBJ2-5 | 16 | TRBV7-2 | - | CASSVGLAINIETQYF | TGTGCCAGCAGCGTCGGACTAGCGATTAATATTGAGACCCAGTACTTC
TRBD2 | TRBJ2-4 | 15 | TRBV27 | - | CASSQERGDLNIQYF | TGTGCCAGCAGTCAGGAGCGGGGGGACCTAAACATTCAGTACTTC
TRBD1 | TRBJ2-7 | 15 | TRBV18 | once | CASSPKRTGLDEQYF | TGTGCCAGCTCACCAAAGAGGACAGGGCTCGACGAGCAGTACTTC
- | TRBJ1-1 | 13 | TRBV3-1/TRBV3-2 | - | CASSQTVNTEAFF | TGTGCCAGCAGCCAGACAGTCAACACTGAAGCTTTCTTT
- | TRBJ1-5 | 13 | TRBV6-5 | - | CASSYEWEGPQHF | TGTGCCAGCAGTTACGAGTGGGAGGGGCCCCAGCATTTT
TRBD1 | TRBJ1-3 | 18 | TRBV9 | - | CASSVGGQGSHSGNTIYF | TGTGCCAGCAGCGTAGGCGGACAGGGGTCCCACTCTGGAAACACCATATATTTT
TRBD1 | TRBJ1-1 | 14 | TRBV6-5 | - | CASSSGQGGTEAFF | TGTGCCAGCAGTTCGGGACAGGGTGGTACTGAAGCTTTCTTT
- | TRBJ1-1 | 15 | TRBV7-2 | - | CASSPSQRPFTEAFF | TGTGCCAGCAGCCCCTCCCAGAGGCCATTCACTGAAGCTTTCTTT
- | TRBJ1-6 | 14 | TRBV5-1 | once | CASSPTSGDSPLHF | TGCGCCAGCAGCCCGACCTCGGGGGATTCACCCCTCCACTTT
- | TRBJ2-6 | 14 | TRBV19 | - | CASSIGPGANVLTF | TGTGCCAGTAGTATTGGGCCCGGGGCCAACGTCCTGACTTTC
- | TRBJ1-1 | 12 | TRBV29-1 | few | CSVVREFTEAFF | TGCAGCGTTGTCAGGGAATTCACTGAAGCTTTCTTT
- | TRBJ2-1 | 14 | TRBV2 | - | CASSEDQGGNEQFF | TGTGCCAGCAGTGAAGATCAGGGAGGCAATGAGCAGTTCTTC